This T cell receptor beta chain originates from a study of blood T cell repertoires in COVID-19. Study in general: T cells, B-cell-depleted T cells, or PBMCs supplied cDNA or gDNA.

The participants were between about 18 and 89 years old and came from under 25 US areas. Participants had their cohort set by participant-reported clinical history. The data were produced by immunoSEQ multiplex PCR, yet TCRdb's version contains in-frame clones alone and is incomplete. This table holds roughly 300,000 clones, more than 90% found once. This TCR derives from a woman aged 25-40 years who had recovered from COVID-19. The specimen was PBMCs or T cells enriched from blood (not recorded which).

The DNA for the CDR3 is TGCGCCAGCAGCACAATAACACAGGGCGGGGAGACCCAGTACTTC. Translation: CASSTITQGGETQYF. This chain connects TRBV5-1 to TRBJ2-5; D possibly corresponds to TRBD1 (6 bases). The germline CDR1 and CDR2 sequences are SGHRS and YFSETQ. V shed 4 bases and J shed 5 bases, with 18 bases lying between them. The length of the CDR3 is 15 residues.